This entry lists 24 T cell receptor beta chains sequenced from one sample in a study of blood T cells in healthy people across ages. Combining a sample-barcoded 5' primer with a J-beta primer mix, a second PCR ran for about 7 to 11 cycles. TCRdb itself ran the 5' RACE reads through MiXCR, one entry per CDR3 protein. Among 700,000 or so distinct CDR3 sequences listed, 40% to 45% were seen once. Sequencing was performed on blood. All receptors come from a man of 80 years or more in good health.

This clonotype has more than one count but fewer than ten. The chain has TRBV20-1 and TRBJ1-2; 8 nucleotides match TRBD1. The CDR3 spans 13 residues. Trimming took 3 bases from V and 8 from J; bases not matched to a gene: 8. Germline V gives CDR1 DFQATT, CDR2 SNEGSKA (reference sequence). The CDR3 is CSASGWGQAGYTF. The CDR3 bases are TGCAGTGCTAGCGGGTGGGGACAGGCGGGCTACACCTTC.

Remarks on this clonotype: An end of the junction does not agree with germline; a read error may underlie this. The chain employs TRBV6-5 and TRBJ2-7; D not certain. Germline V lookup: CDR1 MNHEY, CDR2 SVGAGI. The CDR3 totals 12 residues. CDR3 DNA sequence: TGTGCCGGCAGTTTGGGCTGGGGCGAGCAGTACTTC. Translated, it gives CAGSLGWGEQYF.

This sequence joins TRBV20-1 and TRBJ2-7; 7 bases align to TRBD2. Germline V lookup: CDR1 DFQATT, CDR2 SNEGSKA (reference sequence). The CDR3 is made up of 15 amino acids. Trimming cost V 3 bases and J 2 bases; bases outside gene matches: 10. CDR3 DNA sequence: TGCAGTGCTAGGGGGGTAGCGGGTAGAACCTACGAGCAGTACTTC. This gives the protein CSARGVAGRTYEQYF.

This clonotype was counted once. The J gene is TRBJ2-7, the V gene TRBV2; a possible D gene is TRBD1 (5 bases). V lost 7 bases, J lost 1 base, and 11 bases lay in between. Germline V CDR1 and CDR2: SNHLY, FYNNEI. There are 13 residues in the CDR3. In DNA form, the CDR3 reads TGTGCCAGCAAGTTCCAGGGATCCTACGAGCAGTACTTC. Encoded protein: CASKFQGSYEQYF.

This clonotype was observed a handful of times. The CDR3 loop is CASATGMLTDTEAFF. The CDR3 region has the DNA TGCGCCAGCGCTACAGGTATGTTAACGGACACTGAAGCTTTCTTT. J is TRBJ1-1 and V is TRBV5-1, with D possibly being TRBD1 (5 bases). Trimming shortened V by 7 bases and J by 3 bases, and 19 bases separated the two germline ends. Germline V CDR1 and CDR2: SGHRS, YFSETQ. The CDR3 spans 15 residues.

This clonotype was seen just once. The chain recombines TRBV20-1 with TRBJ2-1; 11 bases are shared with TRBD1. The CDR3 totals 16 residues. V dropped 0 bases and J dropped 6; count of bases not matched to a gene: 7. In germline, CDR1 is DFQATT, CDR2 SNEGSKA (reference sequence). CDR3 in amino acids: CSARDSIGTGGNEQFF. The CDR3 DNA is TGCAGTGCTAGAGACTCAATCGGGACAGGGGGCAATGAGCAGTTCTTC.

CDR3 in amino acids: CASSYPQGTSSYEQYF. CDR3 nucleotides: TGTGCCAGCAGTTACCCTCAGGGGACAAGCTCCTACGAGCAGTACTTC. The J gene is TRBJ2-7, the V gene TRBV6-2 or TRBV6-3; the D gene is possibly TRBD1 (6 bases). This CDR3 region has 16 residues. V was pared by 2 bases and J by 0 bases, with 14 bases between. Germline V gene lookup returns CDR1 MNHEY and CDR2 SVGEGT.

The rearrangement joins TRBV6-6 to TRBJ2-5; unclear D gene. Trimming pared 0 bases from V and 11 bases from J, leaving 19 bases between. The CDR3 has 15 residues. Germline-derived CDR1 and CDR2 are MNHNY and SVGAGI (reference sequence). The CDR3: CASSYSIGIPSEQYF. CDR3 nucleotide sequence: TGTGCCAGCAGTTACTCGATTGGTATACCGAGTGAGCAGTACTTC.

There are a few counts of this clonotype. The CDR3 coding sequence is TGTGCCAGCAGCATCCCGGGACTAGCGGGAGGTGTACTAAGTTGGCAGTTCTTC. Protein sequence: CASSIPGLAGGVLSWQFF. This sequence joins TRBV7-9 and TRBJ2-1, with TRBD2 identical over 15 bases. CDR3 length: 18 amino acids. V shed 5 bases, J shed 12 bases, and the junction held 17 bases outside the gene matches. CDR1 and CDR2 (germline): SEHNR, FQNEAQ (reference sequence).

J is TRBJ2-4 and V is TRBV4-3; D remains ambiguous. The J call is uncertain, as TRBJ2-7 better fits the DNA end. This CDR3 has 14 residues. From germline, CDR1 is LGHNA and CDR2 YSLEER. CDR3 in amino acids: CASSQDGPSYEQYF. CDR3 nucleotide sequence: TGCGCCAGCAGCCAAGATGGACCATCCTACGAGCAGTACTTC.

The rearrangement links TRBV2 to TRBJ1-2; 9 bases are shared with TRBD1. Trimming took 5 bases from V and 4 from J; bases not matched to a gene: 5. Germline V gives CDR1 SNHLY, CDR2 FYNNEI. This CDR3 is built from 14 residues. The CDR3 region has the DNA TGTGCCAGCAGTCGGGACAGGGAGGTCTATGGCTACACCTTC. Amino acids: CASSRDREVYGYTF.

CDR3 sequence reads: CASRGGVDTQYF. The CDR3 DNA is TGTGCCAGCAGGGGAGGAGTAGATACGCAGTATTTT. This rearrangement joins TRBV6-5 to TRBJ2-3; perhaps TRBD2 as D (6 bases). Trimming removed 6 bases from V and 5 bases from J, with 9 bases in between. Looked up from germline, CDR1 is MNHEY and CDR2 is SVGAGI. CDR3 length: 12 amino acids.

The chain links TRBV2 to TRBJ2-3; no reliable D call. CDR1 and CDR2 from the germline V gene are SNHLY and FYNNEI. This CDR3 spans 13 amino acids. Trimming stripped 4 bases from V and 5 bases from J, with 10 bases between. As DNA, the CDR3 is TGTGCCAGCAGTGGTTGGTTCGGAGATACGCAGTATTTT. Protein product: CASSGWFGDTQYF.

In this sample, this clonotype turned up many times. The V gene is TRBV10-3, the J gene TRBJ2-1; 8 bases agree with TRBD1. Per germline, CDR1 ENHRY and CDR2 SYGVKD. CDR3 length: 15 amino acids. The V segment lost 2 bases and the J segment 1 base; nucleotides outside the gene matches: 1. CDR3 nucleotides: TGTGCCATCAGTGAGGGACAGGGATCCTACAATGAGCAGTTCTTC. Translating gives CAISEGQGSYNEQFF.

This chain joins TRBV20-1 and TRBJ2-1; 11 nucleotides agree with TRBD2. V was pared by 0 bases and J by 6 bases, with 4 bases of the junction left unmatched. Germline V gene lookup returns CDR1 DFQATT and CDR2 SNEGSKA (reference sequence). This CDR3 has 15 residues. The CDR3 reads CSARESSGRVNEQFF. The CDR3 bases are TGCAGTGCTAGAGAGAGTAGCGGGAGGGTCAATGAGCAGTTCTTC.

In its sample, this clonotype was seen many times. The chain recombines TRBV7-2 with TRBJ2-3; 7 positions agree with TRBD2. The CDR3 is 16 residues long. V shed 4 bases and J 1 base; nucleotides not matched to a gene: 8. CDR1 is SGHTA and CDR2 is FQGNSA in the germline V gene. In nucleotides, the CDR3 is TGTGCCAGCAGCTCCCCCCTAGGGAGGGGCACAGATACGCAGTATTTT. Amino acid sequence: CASSSPLGRGTDTQYF.

This sequence joins TRBV6-5 and TRBJ2-7; weak D call: TRBD1 (5 bases). This CDR3 contains 13 residues. Germline-derived CDR1 and CDR2 are MNHEY and SVGAGI. Trimming removed 4 bases at V and 6 bases at J, with 13 bases between. The CDR3 region has the DNA TGTGCCAGCAGTTCGTCTTTCACAGGCGAGCAGTACTTC. This gives the protein CASSSSFTGEQYF.

This clonotype turned up a few times. The chain has TRBV11-1 and TRBJ2-7; 13 nucleotides line up with TRBD2. CDR3 length: 17 amino acids. Trimming removed 1 base from V and 0 bases from J; junction bases left unmatched: 3. Germline CDR1 SGHAT, CDR2 FQDESV (reference sequence). The CDR3 sequence: CASSLGGTSGISYEQYF. DNA for the CDR3: TGTGCCAGCAGCTTAGGGGGGACTAGCGGGATCTCCTACGAGCAGTACTTC.

Comment on this clonotype: This may be a read error: a much more frequent sequence differs by one nucleotide. The rearrangement uses TRBV5-1 and TRBJ2-2; 7 nucleotides agree with TRBD2. Germline V gene data show CDR1 as SGHRS and CDR2 as YFSETQ. This CDR3 region has 16 residues. Trimming cost V 0 bases and J 4 bases; bases outside gene matches: 6. Written as DNA, the CDR3 is TGCGCCAGCAGCTTGGATATCGGGAGGAGCACCGGGGAGCTGTTTTTT. Translating gives CASSLDIGRSTGELFF. The full variable domain, with the rest looked up from reference TRBV5-1 and TRBJ2-2, is KAGVTQTPRYLIKTRGQQVTLSCSPISGHRSVSWYQQTPGQGLQFLFEYFSETQRNKGNFPGRFSGRQFSNSRSEMNVSTLELGDSALYLCASSLDIGRSTGELFFGEGSRLTVL.

This clonotype was found a few times. This chain joins TRBV7-6 and TRBJ2-3; 9 bases are a match to TRBD2. Germline lookup yields CDR1 SGHVS and CDR2 FNYEAQ. The CDR3 covers 16 residues. The junction had 8 bases not matched to a gene; V was cut back by 7 bases and J by 0 bases. CDR3 DNA sequence: TGTGCCAGCAACACGGCCGGGACTAGCAGCACAGATACGCAGTATTTT. This codes for CASNTAGTSSTDTQYF.

The J gene is TRBJ2-3, the V gene TRBV6-1; the D gene is possibly TRBD2 (6 bases). V lost 1 base to trimming and J lost 4 bases, with 12 bases between them. Germline lookup yields CDR1 MNHNS and CDR2 SASEGT. This CDR3 spans 15 amino acids. CDR3 sequence reads: CASSEGRARPDTQYF. The CDR3 DNA reads TGTGCCAGCAGTGAAGGGAGGGCGCGCCCAGATACGCAGTATTTT.

In its sample, this clonotype was seen a few times. This chain links TRBV14 with TRBJ2-5; 13 bases line up with TRBD2. The CDR3 totals 17 residues. J lost 2 bases, V lost 0 bases, and 3 bases had no gene match. Germline V gene lookup returns CDR1 SGHDN and CDR2 FVKESK. This CDR3 is CASSQDPTSGRQETQYF. In DNA, the CDR3 is TGTGCCAGCAGCCAAGATCCGACTAGCGGGAGGCAAGAGACCCAGTACTTC.

This chain connects TRBV12-3 or TRBV12-4 to TRBJ1-4, with TRBD1 matching 8 bases. This CDR3 comprises 17 residues. With 5 bases clipped from V and 10 bases from J, the junction kept 18 bases outside the gene matches. The CDR3 DNA reads TGTGCCAGCAGTAAGGACAGGGAGGGCCTAATGAGGCTAAAACTGTTTTTT. This codes for CASSKDREGLMRLKLFF.

The rearrangement uses TRBV25-1 and TRBJ2-4; a possible D gene is TRBD2 (5 bases). Germline V gene sequence: CDR1 MGHDK, CDR2 SYGVNS. This CDR3 is 15 amino acids long. Trimming took 1 base from V and 8 from J, leaving 15 bases between them. The CDR3 region has the DNA TGTGCCAGCAGTGAATTGGGGAGCCCTACGGACATTCAGTACTTC. This codes for CASSELGSPTDIQYF.